This T cell receptor (beta chain) came from a study of CD8 T cells in Susac syndrome (dated 2019 in TCRdb). Describing the broader study: Of the Susac syndrome patients who were sequenced, six had clinically active disease and roughly eight were in clinical remission. The study compared CD8+ T cell repertoire clonality among roughly 12 healthy donors, around 14 Susac syndrome patients and fewer than 19 multiple sclerosis patients. Repertoire sequencing was used to test whether CD8+ T cell activation and differentiation in Susac syndrome was antigen driven. At the time of blood withdrawal, Susac syndrome patients were either therapy-naive, taking corticosteroids (with some also receiving IVIg), or on IVIg alone. The investigation overall reported the following: The TCR sequencing and HLA analysis was acknowledged to have included a relatively small number of individuals. Susac syndrome CD8+ repertoires showed clonal expansion, highest in CD8+ TEMRA cells and greater in clinically active than remitting patients. Under 20 and five Susac-specific public clones were found in the total CD8+ and CD8+ TEMRA repertoires, respectively.

High-throughput TCR beta sequencing profiled peripheral blood CD8+ and CD4+ T cells from healthy donors, Susac syndrome patients and multiple sclerosis patients. Susac syndrome patients met recently defined diagnostic criteria for definite or probable disease. Bulk CD8+ and CD4+ T cells were purified by magnetic negative isolation, whereas CD8+ TEMRA cells were enriched by FACS. Blood was drawn into EDTA tubes, processed within 24 hours, and PBMCs were isolated by density gradient centrifugation. PBMCs intended for TCR sequencing were frozen in liquid nitrogen and were later thawed in a 37 degrees C water bath. The sorted or isolated CD4+, CD8+ and CD8+ TEMRA cells had a purity of 90% or higher. To note about this clonotype: Its antigen target is currently unknown. It has no much larger one-base neighbor in the sample; base qualities were not kept.

Deletion took 2 bases off V and 0 bases off J, with a span of 7 bases between the germline ends. The CDR3 holds 14 amino acids from the cysteine to the phenylalanine. The read is trimmed to its CDR3 DNA, 42 bases read in frame from base 1. The germline V gene (reference sequence) specifies DFQATT as CDR1 and SNEGSKA as CDR2. RNA was extracted using the RNeasy kit, and about 0.45 to 1 ug of the RNA was reverse transcribed with random hexamers. TCR beta CDR3 regions were amplified with the immunoSEQ multiplex PCR assay covering 54 Vbeta and 13 Jbeta segments. Bias from PCR amplification was corrected by using a synthetic template baseline for primer optimization and for computational correction. Processing in the source paper ran as follows. Only productive sequences were kept, with reads annotated to V, D and J genes according to IMGT and analyzed in immunoSEQ Analyzer. Clonality was computed as one minus Shannon entropy normalized by log2 of the number of productive unique sequences. For each patient and control, public and private clones were evaluated among the 100 most prevalent clones. Clones were defined as Susac-specific if absent from the healthy and MS cohorts, from some 1,000 published viral clones and from other ImmuneACCESS disease sequences. The raw public reads went through TCRdb reprocessing: fastp at Q25, MiXCR clone calling, in-frame beta chains kept. Entries that share a CDR3 protein sequence are merged under the most common genes and DNA. The V and J calls, along with clone size, are taken from TCRdb and not from the paper's own processing. The sample data list about 140,000 distinct CDR3 sequences, and more than 85% of these were observed just once. The ten largest clones represent 0.18% of the sample.

Material: CD8+ T cells from PBMCs. The sequence was collected from a human donor with Susac syndrome. The sequence links TRBV20-1 to TRBJ1-4, with no reliable assignment of the D segment. The CDR3 region has the sequence CSARTQATNEKLFF. The DNA reads as follows: TGCAGTGCTAGAACTCAGGCAACTAATGAAAAACTGTTTTTT.